This T cell receptor (beta chain) originates from a study of blood T cells in healthy people across ages. The wider study: About one barcoded beta molecule per two T cells was the capture yield of template switching. General study points: It was found that TCR beta diversity correlated strongly with the percentage of naive T cells.

Worth noting for this clonotype: Antigen unknown.

The trim removed 0 bases at V and 2 bases at J, leaving 3 bases unmatched. Germline CDR1 reads DFQATT; CDR2 reads SNEGSKA (reference sequence). This CDR3 has 14 residues. The authors ran a second PCR of about 6 to 11 cycles using a sample-barcoded 5' primer and a J-beta primer mix. Each cDNA molecule, via a template-switch adaptor with 12 random nucleotides, was tagged. TCRdb itself ran the 5' RACE reads through MiXCR, one entry per CDR3 protein. The sample lists some 750,000 distinct CDR3 sequences, 22% occurring once. All donors came from Russia, were Caucasian and healthy, and spanned ages about 6 to 100.

The chain has TRBV20-1 and TRBJ2-5; 7 nucleotides match TRBD1. Sequencing used blood. The clonotype was recovered from a man in his 70s in good health. The CDR3: CSAREGGQQETQYF. CDR3 bases: TGCAGTGCTAGAGAAGGGGGACAGCAAGAGACCCAGTACTTC.